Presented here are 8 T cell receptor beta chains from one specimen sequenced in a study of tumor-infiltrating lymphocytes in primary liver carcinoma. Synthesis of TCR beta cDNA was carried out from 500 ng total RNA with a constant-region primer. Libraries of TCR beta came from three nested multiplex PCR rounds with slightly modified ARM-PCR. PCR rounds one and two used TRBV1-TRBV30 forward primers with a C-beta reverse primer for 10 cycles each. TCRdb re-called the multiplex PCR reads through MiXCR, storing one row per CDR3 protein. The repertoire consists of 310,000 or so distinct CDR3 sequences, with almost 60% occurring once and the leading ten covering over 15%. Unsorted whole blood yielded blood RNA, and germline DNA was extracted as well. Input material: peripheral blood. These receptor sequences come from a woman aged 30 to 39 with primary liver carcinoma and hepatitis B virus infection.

CDR3 in amino acids: CASSLEALGTSYEQYF. The CDR3 DNA sequence: TGTGCCAGCAGCTTGGAAGCGTTAGGCACCTCCTACGAGCAGTACTTC. The chain has TRBV5-5 and TRBJ2-7; D unclear. Germline CDR1 is SGHKS and CDR2 is YYEKEE (reference sequence). V lost 0 bases to trimming and J lost 0 bases, with 13 bases between them. The CDR3 has 16 residues.

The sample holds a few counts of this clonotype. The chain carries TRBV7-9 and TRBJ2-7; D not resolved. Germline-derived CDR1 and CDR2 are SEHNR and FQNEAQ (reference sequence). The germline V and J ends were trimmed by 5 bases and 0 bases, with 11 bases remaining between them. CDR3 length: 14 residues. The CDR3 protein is CASSPLINSYEQYF. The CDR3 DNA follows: TGTGCCAGCAGCCCACTTATAAACTCCTACGAGCAGTACTTC. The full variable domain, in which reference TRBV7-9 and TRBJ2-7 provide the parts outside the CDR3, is DTGVSQNPRHKITKRGQNVTFRCDPISEHNRLYWYRQTLGQGPEFLTYFQNEAQLEKSRLLSDRFSAERPKGSFSTLEIQRTEQGDSAMYLCASSPLINSYEQYFGPGTRLTVT.

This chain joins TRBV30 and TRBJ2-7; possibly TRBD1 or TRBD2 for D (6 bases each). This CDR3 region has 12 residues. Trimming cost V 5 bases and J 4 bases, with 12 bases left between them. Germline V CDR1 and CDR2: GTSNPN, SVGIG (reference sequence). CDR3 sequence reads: CAWETGTYEQYF. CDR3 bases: TGTGCCTGGGAAACAGGGACTTACGAGCAGTACTTC.

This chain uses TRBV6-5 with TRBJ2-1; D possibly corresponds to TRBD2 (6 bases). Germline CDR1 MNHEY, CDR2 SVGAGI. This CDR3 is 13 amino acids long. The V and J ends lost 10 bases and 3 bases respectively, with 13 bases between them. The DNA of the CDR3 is TGTGCCACCTTTAACGGGAGCTACAATGAGCAGTTCTTC. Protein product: CATFNGSYNEQFF.

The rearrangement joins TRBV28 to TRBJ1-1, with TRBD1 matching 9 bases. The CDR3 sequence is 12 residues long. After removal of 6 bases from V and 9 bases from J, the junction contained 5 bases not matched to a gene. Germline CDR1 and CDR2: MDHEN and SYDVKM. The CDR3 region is CASSTGGVKAFF. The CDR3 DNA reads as TGTGCCAGCAGCACAGGGGGCGTGAAAGCTTTCTTT. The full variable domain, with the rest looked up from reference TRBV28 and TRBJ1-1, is DVKVTQSSRYLVKRTGEKVFLECVQDMDHENMFWYRQDPGLGLRLIYFSYDVKMKEKGDIPEGYSVSREKKERFSLILESASTNQTSMYLCASSTGGVKAFFGQGTRLTVV.

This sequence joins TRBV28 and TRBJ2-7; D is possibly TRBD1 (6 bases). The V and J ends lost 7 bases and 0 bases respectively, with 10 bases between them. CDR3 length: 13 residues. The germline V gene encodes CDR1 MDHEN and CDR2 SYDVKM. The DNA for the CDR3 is TGTGCCAGCATGGGACATAACTCCTACGAGCAGTACTTC. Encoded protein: CASMGHNSYEQYF.

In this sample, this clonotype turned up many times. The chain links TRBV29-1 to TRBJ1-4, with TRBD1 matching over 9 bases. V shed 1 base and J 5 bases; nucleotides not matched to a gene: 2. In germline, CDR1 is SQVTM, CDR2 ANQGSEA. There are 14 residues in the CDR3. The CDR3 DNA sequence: TGCAGCGTTGAAGCCGGGACAGGGAATGAAAAACTGTTTTTT. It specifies CSVEAGTGNEKLFF.

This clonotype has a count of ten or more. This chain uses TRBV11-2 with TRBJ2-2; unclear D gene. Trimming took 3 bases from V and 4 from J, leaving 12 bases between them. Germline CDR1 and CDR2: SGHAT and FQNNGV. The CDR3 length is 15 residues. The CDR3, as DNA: TGTGCCAGCAGCTTTGAGGCGGTACCCACCGGGGAGCTGTTTTTT. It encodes CASSFEAVPTGELFF.